The rows below give T cell receptor beta chains drawn from one sample of a study of T cells in Graves' hyperthyroidism and ophthalmopathy. From the multiplex PCR reads, TCRdb called clonotypes with MiXCR, one entry per CDR3 protein. The data show around 350,000 distinct CDR3 sequences, 20% to 25% seen once. Sequenced: blood. The receptors stem from a man aged 50-60 years with Graves' hyperthyroidism. The conserved cysteine and the conserved F or W are not part of the CDR3 here.

j_call: TRBJ2-7
v_call: TRBV7-6
cdr3_aa: ASSQKGGGLAGSPYEQY

j_call: TRBJ2-3
v_call: TRBV27
cdr3_aa: ASSDISGSTDTQY

j_call: TRBJ2-5
v_call: TRBV12-3/TRBV12-4
cdr3_aa: ASSPGTGEGQETQY

j_call: TRBJ2-2
v_call: TRBV2
cdr3_aa: ASSEADTGELF

j_call: TRBJ1-2
v_call: TRBV3-1
cdr3_aa: ASSQEYSGYT

j_call: TRBJ2-1
v_call: TRBV6-4
cdr3_aa: ASSDSNSRNEQF

j_call: TRBJ2-1
v_call: TRBV10-3
cdr3_aa: AISDPGTYNEQF

j_call: TRBJ2-7
v_call: TRBV27
cdr3_aa: ASSWSYDRGYEQY

j_call: TRBJ1-5
v_call: TRBV7-9
cdr3_aa: ASSLGAANQPQH

j_call: TRBJ2-5
v_call: TRBV12-5
cdr3_aa: ASGLSTGFSGETQY

j_call: TRBJ2-7
v_call: TRBV6-2/TRBV6-3
cdr3_aa: ASCTGGYEQY

j_call: TRBJ1-1
v_call: TRBV20-1
cdr3_aa: SATLGLETEAF

j_call: TRBJ1-1
v_call: TRBV12-3/TRBV12-4
cdr3_aa: ASSRDNTEAF

j_call: TRBJ2-3
v_call: TRBV13
cdr3_aa: ATTGSPSTDTQY

j_call: TRBJ2-1
v_call: TRBV12-3/TRBV12-4
cdr3_aa: ASSLGLDEQF

j_call: TRBJ2-7
v_call: TRBV2
cdr3_aa: ASRGELTGGEQY

j_call: TRBJ2-1
v_call: TRBV6-2/TRBV6-3
cdr3_aa: ASRSSGSFGNEQF

j_call: TRBJ2-5
v_call: TRBV5-1
cdr3_aa: ASSSTLGANTGETQY

j_call: TRBJ1-2
v_call: TRBV12-3/TRBV12-4
cdr3_aa: ASSFDAGSYGYT

j_call: TRBJ1-5
v_call: TRBV6-1
cdr3_aa: ASSDPGQNQPQH

j_call: TRBJ1-1
v_call: TRBV11-2
cdr3_aa: ASSFTRGGTEAF

j_call: TRBJ2-1
v_call: TRBV7-3
cdr3_aa: ASSLAQAGVSEQF

j_call: TRBJ2-1
v_call: TRBV2
cdr3_aa: ASSDSATPYNEQF

j_call: TRBJ2-7
v_call: TRBV6-5
cdr3_aa: ASSYRGSVTYEQY